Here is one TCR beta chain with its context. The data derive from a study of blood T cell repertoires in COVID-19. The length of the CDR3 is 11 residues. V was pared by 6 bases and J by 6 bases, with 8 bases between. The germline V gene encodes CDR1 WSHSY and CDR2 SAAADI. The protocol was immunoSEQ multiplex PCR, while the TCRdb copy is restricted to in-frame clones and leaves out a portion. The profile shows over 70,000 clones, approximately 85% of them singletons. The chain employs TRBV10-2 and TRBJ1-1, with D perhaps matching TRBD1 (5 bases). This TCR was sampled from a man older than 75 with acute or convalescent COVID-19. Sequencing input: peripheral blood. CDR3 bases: TGCGCCAGCAGGTTGGGGCCTGAAGCTTTCTTT. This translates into CASRLGPEAFF.